What follows are 30 T cell receptor beta chains derived from one specimen sequenced in a study of beta chain features in type 1 diabetes. Findings of the study overall: Moderate yet significant TCRB CDR3 shortening was seen in Type 1 diabetes patients in all four CD4+ subsets.

Their recognized antigens are unknown. As every portion of the isolated RNA was reverse transcribed, the sequencing read expressed TCRB transcripts. Assay: immunoSEQ multiplex PCR; the TCRdb copy retains only in-frame clones and omits some. The sample consists of a few hundred thousand clones, approximately 15% of them appearing once. Sequencing was performed on naive CD4+ T cells from blood. The receptors come from a young man with type 1 diabetes.

This CDR3 is CASSRPGPGGSGYTF. DNA of the CDR3: TGTGCCAGCAGTCGCCCCGGGCCAGGGGGCTCTGGCTACACCTTC. The chain has TRBV28 and TRBJ1-2; 8 positions agree with TRBD1. The CDR3 loop spans 15 amino acids. V shed 5 bases and J 7 bases; nucleotides not matched to a gene: 12. Germline V gene data show CDR1 as MDHEN and CDR2 as SYDVKM.

The J gene is TRBJ2-5, the V gene TRBV18, with D hard to call. Trimming removed 3 bases from V and 1 base from J, with 3 bases in between. The CDR3 totals 12 residues. Per germline, CDR1 KGHSH and CDR2 LQKENI. The CDR3 nucleotides read TGTGCCAGCTCACCCTCCCAAGAGACCCAGTACTTC. It specifies CASSPSQETQYF.

This clone came up a few times. V is TRBV5-5 and J is TRBJ2-7; 8 bases map to TRBD1. Germline CDR1 is SGHKS and CDR2 is YYEKEE (reference sequence). This CDR3 has 15 residues. The trim removed 4 bases at V and 2 bases at J, leaving 8 bases unmatched. The CDR3 DNA reads TGTGCCAGCAGCACCGTCATGGACAGGGCCTACGAGCAGTACTTC. Amino acids: CASSTVMDRAYEQYF.

The chain has TRBV19 and TRBJ2-7; 9 bases are a match to TRBD2. The CDR3 extends over 15 amino acids. Germline CDR1 LNHDA, CDR2 SQIVND (reference sequence). J was trimmed by 0 bases and V by 6 bases; bases with no gene match: 6. As DNA, the CDR3 is TGTGCCAGTAGGATTAGCGGGAGTGGCTCCTACGAGCAGTACTTC. It translates to CASRISGSGSYEQYF.

Note on this clone: An end of the junction differs from the germline gene, which may be a read error. The chain carries TRBV19 and TRBJ1-2, with D perhaps matching TRBD1 (5 bases). Germline V gene data show CDR1 as LNHDA and CDR2 as SQIVND (reference sequence). This CDR3 has 15 residues. This chain's CDR3 is CTSSIGDSRSYGYTF. DNA for the CDR3: TGTACCAGTAGTATAGGTGACAGTCGGAGCTATGGCTACACCTTC.

In DNA, the CDR3 is TGTGCCAGCAGCGTAGGTGTGGGCGGACAGCAAGAGACCCAGTACTTC. Translated: CASSVGVGGQQETQYF. This chain links TRBV9 with TRBJ2-5, with D possibly matching TRBD1 (6 bases). Germline V lookup: CDR1 SGDLS, CDR2 YYNGEE. Trimming shortened V by 0 bases and J by 2 bases, and 14 bases separated the two germline ends. This CDR3 comprises 16 residues.

Written as DNA, the CDR3 is TGTGCCAGCAGCCAAGGACTCCAAGAGACCCAGTACTTC. This gives the protein CASSQGLQETQYF. The chain is built from TRBV14 and TRBJ2-5, with D unclear. The V end was cut by 1 base, the J end by 1 base, with 4 bases between. The CDR3 has 13 amino acids. Germline V CDR1 and CDR2: SGHDN, FVKESK.

The sample holds a few counts of this clone. J is TRBJ2-1 and V is TRBV28; 8 bases match TRBD2. CDR3 length: 17 residues. Germline V gives CDR1 MDHEN, CDR2 SYDVKM. V lost 5 bases, J lost 0 bases, and 9 bases stayed unmatched. The CDR3 bases are TGTGCCAGCAGTCCTACTCATAGCGGGGACTCCTACAATGAGCAGTTCTTC. This codes for CASSPTHSGDSYNEQFF.

This clone has more than one count but fewer than ten. The V and J genes are TRBV28 and TRBJ2-7; 12 bases line up with TRBD2. CDR1 is MDHEN and CDR2 is SYDVKM in the germline V gene. CDR3 length: 14 residues. V lost 5 bases, J lost 6 bases, and 5 bases stayed unmatched. The CDR3 reads CASSPRLAGAEQYF. DNA for the CDR3: TGTGCCAGCAGTCCCCGACTAGCGGGAGCCGAGCAGTACTTC.

This clone was seen a few times. The chain employs TRBV11-2 and TRBJ2-1; no clear D gene. This CDR3 contains 16 residues. V was trimmed by 0 bases and J by 3 bases, leaving 12 bases between them. The germline CDR1 and CDR2 sequences are SGHAT and FQNNGV. CDR3 coding DNA: TGTGCCAGCAGCTTAGAGACACACCGAGTCTACAATGAGCAGTTCTTC. It specifies CASSLETHRVYNEQFF.

To note about this clone: This specimen includes other DNA sequences encoding the same CDR3. The chain links TRBV29-1 to TRBJ1-5, with 7 bases lining up with TRBD1. V gave up 4 bases and J gave up 2 bases; unmatched junction bases: 2. Germline loops: CDR1 SQVTM, CDR2 ANQGSEA. This CDR3 is 13 amino acids long. The CDR3 reads CSVGTGGNQPQHF. The CDR3 bases are TGCAGCGTTGGAACAGGGGGCAATCAGCCCCAGCATTTT.

The chain uses TRBV6-1 and TRBJ1-5; TRBD1 might be the D (5 bases). Germline V gene sequence: CDR1 MNHNS, CDR2 SASEGT. Trimming cost V 5 bases and J 3 bases, with 8 bases left between them. This CDR3 is 13 amino acids long. The chain's CDR3 is CASSLGLNQPQHF. In nucleotides, the CDR3 is TGTGCCAGCAGTTTGGGACTCAATCAGCCCCAGCATTTT.

The chain recombines TRBV11-2 with TRBJ2-3; 8 nucleotides align to TRBD1. Looked up from germline, CDR1 is SGHAT and CDR2 is FQNNGV. Trimming removed 5 bases from V and 2 bases from J; junction bases left unmatched: 6. CDR3 length: 15 amino acids. The CDR3 protein is CASSIRQGATDTQYF. Written as DNA, the CDR3 is TGTGCCAGCAGCATTAGGCAGGGGGCCACAGATACGCAGTATTTT. Complete variable domain (other parts from reference TRBV11-2 and TRBJ2-3): EAGVAQSPRYKIIEKRQSVAFWCNPISGHATLYWYQQILGQGPKLLIQFQNNGVVDDSQLPKDRFSAERLKGVDSTLKIQPAKLEDSAVYLCASSIRQGATDTQYFGPGTRLTVL.

This clone appeared a few times. This sequence joins TRBV28 and TRBJ2-4, with a weak D call TRBD1 (6 bases). Germline V gene lookup returns CDR1 MDHEN and CDR2 SYDVKM. V was cut by 7 bases and J by 2 bases, with 15 bases left in between. The CDR3 is 15 amino acids. CDR3 amino acids: CASTLSGQPKNIQYF. The CDR3, as DNA: TGTGCCAGCACCTTATCAGGACAGCCCAAAAACATTCAGTACTTC.

This clone was seen a few times. This chain uses TRBV28 with TRBJ2-3; 10 bases agree with TRBD1. Germline CDR1 reads MDHEN; CDR2 reads SYDVKM. The CDR3 runs 16 residues. J gave up 3 bases and V 6 bases, and 9 bases lay outside the gene matches. Written as DNA, the CDR3 is TGTGCCAGCAGCCTCAGGGGGACAGGGGCTACAGATACGCAGTATTTT. Amino acid sequence: CASSLRGTGATDTQYF.

This clone came up a few times. This chain links TRBV28 with TRBJ1-3; D not certain. V was trimmed by 4 bases and J by 2 bases, leaving 15 bases between them. The CDR3 has 16 residues. The germline CDR1 and CDR2 sequences are MDHEN and SYDVKM. The CDR3 nucleotides are TGTGCCAGCAGTTCCCCGAGTAAGGCGGCTGGAAACACCATATATTTT. Translating it yields CASSSPSKAAGNTIYF.

V is TRBV5-4 and J is TRBJ2-5; D not certain. Germline-derived CDR1 and CDR2 are SGHNT and YYREEE (reference sequence). V was clipped by 0 bases and J by 5 bases, with 11 bases between them. The CDR3 consists of 14 residues. The CDR3 here is CASSLGLQRETQYF. The CDR3 DNA sequence: TGTGCCAGCAGCTTGGGACTCCAGAGGGAGACCCAGTACTTC.

V gene TRBV5-4 combines with J gene TRBJ2-1; perhaps TRBD1 as D (6 bases). CDR1 SGHNT and CDR2 YYREEE come from the germline V gene (reference sequence). V was cut by 1 base and J by 4 bases, with 9 bases left in between. This CDR3 has 14 residues. CDR3 sequence (DNA): TGTGCCAGCAGCTTGTTGGGACAATACAATGAGCAGTTCTTC. Translated, it gives CASSLLGQYNEQFF.

In this sample, this clone turned up a few times. The chain combines TRBV7-6 with TRBJ2-3, with unresolved D. From germline, CDR1 is SGHVS and CDR2 FNYEAQ. Trimming removed 1 base from V and 3 bases from J, with 8 bases in between. This CDR3 is built from 14 residues. The CDR3 bases are TGTGCCAGCAGCTTAGGCACAGTTACAGATACGCAGTATTTT. Its protein product is CASSLGTVTDTQYF.

In its sample, this clone was seen a few times. The chain combines TRBV7-9 with TRBJ2-5, with D uncertain. Germline assignment: CDR1 SEHNR and CDR2 FQNEAQ (reference sequence). CDR3 length: 13 amino acids. Trimming pared 5 bases from V and 4 bases from J, leaving 11 bases between. CDR3 region: CASSMIVSETQYF. CDR3 nucleotides: TGTGCCAGCAGCATGATAGTCTCAGAGACCCAGTACTTC. The whole variable domain, remainder taken from reference TRBV7-9 and TRBJ2-5, is DTGVSQNPRHKITKRGQNVTFRCDPISEHNRLYWYRQTLGQGPEFLTYFQNEAQLEKSRLLSDRFSAERPKGSFSTLEIQRTEQGDSAMYLCASSMIVSETQYFGPGTRLLVL.

The chain carries TRBV5-1 and TRBJ1-1; D is unclear. CDR1 SGHRS and CDR2 YFSETQ come from the germline V gene. The CDR3 spans 13 residues. Trimming pared 3 bases from V and 3 bases from J, leaving 9 bases between. CDR3 sequence reads: CASSSWRDTEAFF. The CDR3, as DNA: TGCGCCAGCAGCTCCTGGCGGGACACTGAAGCTTTCTTT. The full variable domain, rest sourced from reference TRBV5-1 and TRBJ1-1, is KAGVTQTPRYLIKTRGQQVTLSCSPISGHRSVSWYQQTPGQGLQFLFEYFSETQRNKGNFPGRFSGRQFSNSRSEMNVSTLELGDSALYLCASSSWRDTEAFFGQGTRLTVV.

A few counts support this clone. The chain is built from TRBV9 and TRBJ2-3; D is unresolved. The CDR3 is made up of 14 amino acids. Per germline, CDR1 SGDLS and CDR2 YYNGEE. The V end was cut by 6 bases, the J end by 1 base, with 12 bases between. CDR3 in DNA: TGTGCCAGCAATGGCGGAGCAGGCACAGATACGCAGTATTTT. Translating it yields CASNGGAGTDTQYF.

This clone was seen only a few times. The V gene is TRBV18, the J gene TRBJ2-7, with 14 bases aligning to TRBD2. This CDR3 is 18 amino acids long. The junction had 8 bases not matched to a gene; V was cut back by 4 bases and J by 0 bases. CDR1 is KGHSH and CDR2 is LQKENI in the germline V gene. This chain's CDR3 is CASSQGLAGATSSYEQYF. DNA for the CDR3: TGTGCCAGCTCACAGGGACTAGCGGGGGCAACGAGCTCCTACGAGCAGTACTTC.

The J gene is TRBJ2-7, the V gene TRBV5-1; no firm D call. CDR1 and CDR2 from the germline V gene are SGHRS and YFSETQ. Trimming left V 1 base short and J 0 bases short, with 14 bases between. The CDR3 spans 16 residues. CDR3 DNA sequence: TGCGCCAGCAGCTTGCGTTTCGCAGTAACCTCCTACGAGCAGTACTTC. It codes for CASSLRFAVTSYEQYF.

This clone has only a few counts. This rearrangement joins TRBV5-1 to TRBJ2-7; D gene unclear. With 0 bases removed from V and 0 bases from J, the gap between germline ends came to 10 bases. Germline V gives CDR1 SGHRS, CDR2 YFSETQ. This CDR3 is 15 amino acids long. CDR3 DNA sequence: TGCGCCAGCAGCTTGGCCGGAGTACCCTCCTACGAGCAGTACTTC. Translating gives CASSLAGVPSYEQYF.

This clone was counted between two and nine times. The chain has TRBV7-7 and TRBJ2-5; perhaps TRBD2 as D (6 bases). This CDR3 is 16 amino acids long. Germline CDR1 reads SSHAT; CDR2 reads FNYEAQ (reference sequence). The germline V and J ends were trimmed by 5 bases and 4 bases, with 20 bases remaining between them. CDR3 amino acids: CASSPGDSSRAETQYF. CDR3 coding DNA: TGTGCCAGCAGCCCGGGAGACAGTTCCCGGGCAGAGACCCAGTACTTC.

This clone has a handful of counts. The chain carries TRBV10-3 and TRBJ2-1, with 7 bases lining up with TRBD1. The CDR3 loop spans 17 amino acids. Germline loops: CDR1 ENHRY, CDR2 SYGVKD. Trimming at V came to 4 bases and at J to 2 bases, leaving 11 bases not matched to a gene. The chain's CDR3 is CAISARQEQGPYNEQFF. Here the CDR3 DNA reads TGTGCCATCAGTGCCCGACAGGAACAGGGGCCCTACAATGAGCAGTTCTTC.

This clone has a handful of counts. The chain employs TRBV28 and TRBJ2-3; possibly TRBD1 for D (5 bases). CDR1 MDHEN and CDR2 SYDVKM come from the germline V gene. V shed 8 bases and J shed 6 bases, with 12 bases lying between them. This CDR3 contains 12 residues. DNA of the CDR3: TGTGCCAGCTCCGTTAACAGGGATACGCAGTATTTT. It specifies CASSVNRDTQYF. Full variable domain (missing parts from reference TRBV28 and TRBJ2-3): DVKVTQSSRYLVKRTGEKVFLECVQDMDHENMFWYRQDPGLGLRLIYFSYDVKMKEKGDIPEGYSVSREKKERFSLILESASTNQTSMYLCASSVNRDTQYFGPGTRLTVL.

J is TRBJ2-5 and V is TRBV6-5; a weak D match, TRBD2 (7 bases). The CDR3 runs 14 residues. Germline CDR1 MNHEY, CDR2 SVGAGI. Deletions cut 7 bases from V and 4 bases from J, with 16 bases between. In nucleotides, the CDR3 is TGTGCCAGCAAAGGGAGGGGGATAGGAGAGACCCAGTACTTC. Translation gives CASKGRGIGETQYF.

The chain links TRBV9 to TRBJ2-5, with TRBD2 identical over 12 bases. Germline V lookup: CDR1 SGDLS, CDR2 YYNGEE. This CDR3 region has 16 residues. V gave up 0 bases and J gave up 1 base; unmatched junction bases: 1. CDR3 amino acids: CASSVGLAGAQETQYF. CDR3 nucleotide sequence: TGTGCCAGCAGCGTAGGACTAGCGGGGGCCCAAGAGACCCAGTACTTC.